Listed below are T cell receptor beta chains from one sample, sequenced in a study of blood T cells in healthy people across ages. Using its own MiXCR run on the 5' RACE reads, TCRdb lists one record per CDR3 protein. This table has hundreds of thousands of distinct CDR3 sequences, around three fifths appearing once. The sequencing input was blood. Every receptor here comes from a man aged 55 to 70 in good health. CDR3s include the opening cysteine and the closing phenylalanine or tryptophan. The order of the fields is D gene, V gene, J gene, clone size, CDR3 DNA, CDR3 protein. A D gene is named only where the DNA matches it firmly. The listing skips clone size in some rows; elsewhere it reads once, few, many or a size class.

>.|TRBV20-1|TRBJ2-3|.
TGCAGTGCCCTACCCGGGGTCTCCTCAGATACGCAGTATTTT
CSALPGVSSDTQYF
>.|TRBV7-2|TRBJ2-1|.
TGTGCCAGCAGCTTAGTGGGGGCAGGGGATGAGCAGTTCTTC
CASSLVGAGDEQFF
>TRBD2|TRBV4-2|TRBJ2-2|.
TGTGCCAGCAGCCCGGGAGGACTAGCGGGGGGGCCTGGTAACACCGGGGAGCTGTTTTTT
CASSPGGLAGGPGNTGELFF
>.|TRBV27|TRBJ1-2|many
TGTGCCAGCAGTTTATCGATCTTGGGGAACTATGGCTACACCTTC
CASSLSILGNYGYTF
>.|TRBV27|TRBJ2-3|.
TGTGCCAGCAACTGGGGTACAGGATATGGAGGGGGCACAGATACGCAGTATTTT
CASNWGTGYGGGTDTQYF
>.|TRBV18|TRBJ2-1|many
TGTGCCAGCTCACCACCGGCGGGGACCTACAATGAGCAGTTCTTC
CASSPPAGTYNEQFF
>TRBD1|TRBV20-1|TRBJ2-7|few
TGCAGTGCTAGGGTCTCACGGACAGGGGTCCACGAGCAGTACTTC
CSARVSRTGVHEQYF
>.|TRBV20-1|TRBJ2-1|.
TGCAGTGCTAGAGAGGTTGGGGACCTTCACAATGAGCAGTTCTTC
CSAREVGDLHNEQFF
>TRBD2|TRBV3-1|TRBJ2-3|.
TGTGCCAGCAGGACTAGCGGGGGAGCAGATACGCAGTATTTT
CASRTSGGADTQYF
>TRBD2|TRBV7-9|TRBJ2-5|.
TGTGCCAGCAGCTCACCGGGACTAGCGGGAGGGAGTCAAGAGACCCAGTACTTC
CASSSPGLAGGSQETQYF
>.|TRBV11-2|TRBJ2-3|.
TGTGCCAGCAGCTTAGAATCCCGGCCGGGCACAGATACGCAGTATTTT
CASSLESRPGTDTQYF
>.|TRBV7-9|TRBJ2-1|.
TGTGCCAGCAGCGTGTCAGGGGTTAATGAGCAGTTCTTC
CASSVSGVNEQFF
>.|TRBV14|TRBJ2-3|.
TGTGCCAGCAGCCGGGGGAACAAGCTACGCACAGATACGCAGTATTTT
CASSRGNKLRTDTQYF
>.|TRBV6-5|TRBJ1-4|.
TGTGCCAGCAGTTACAGGGCAGGAGGCGGATATCTAAAACTGTTTTTT
CASSYRAGGGYLKLFF
>TRBD1|TRBV7-9|TRBJ2-3|few
TGTGCCAGCAGCCCAGGGACAGATCGCACAGATACGCAGTATTTT
CASSPGTDRTDTQYF
>TRBD1|TRBV12-3/TRBV12-4|TRBJ2-3|.
TGTGCCAGCAGTCTGTCAGGGACAGGGGGGTTGGATACGCAGTATTTT
CASSLSGTGGLDTQYF
>.|TRBV18|TRBJ2-2|.
TGTGCCAGCTCACCCCCTCGGACAGTCACCGGGGAGCTGTTTTTT
CASSPPRTVTGELFF
>.|TRBV6-5|TRBJ1-4|once
TGTGCCAGCAGTTACGGCTGGGGGAGTATTAATGAAAAACTGTTTTTT
CASSYGWGSINEKLFF
>.|TRBV20-1|TRBJ2-5|.
TGCAGTGCCATGACAGGCTCCCAGGAGACCCAGTACTTC
CSAMTGSQETQYF
>TRBD2|TRBV5-1|TRBJ2-1|.
TGCGCCAGCAGCTTGCGGTCCGGACTAGCGGGCGTTGGTGAGCAGTTCTTC
CASSLRSGLAGVGEQFF
>.|TRBV5-5|TRBJ2-5|.
TGTGCCAGCAGCTGGGACAGCGGGTGGGAAGAGACCCAGTACTTC
CASSWDSGWEETQYF
>.|TRBV3-1|TRBJ1-4|once
TGTGCCAGCAGCCCTCCGGGGCGCCCTAATGAAAAACTGTTTTTT
CASSPPGRPNEKLFF
>.|TRBV5-6|TRBJ2-7|.
TGTGCCAGCAGCTTGGGACAGATGGACGAGCAGTACTTC
CASSLGQMDEQYF
>TRBD1|TRBV12-3/TRBV12-4|TRBJ2-3|.
TGTGCCAGCAGTCCTGGGGACAGGTTGACTGGGTATTTT
CASSPGDRLTGYF
>.|TRBV20-1|TRBJ2-1|.
TGCAGTGCTAGGATCCCCAATGAGCAGTTCTTC
CSARIPNEQFF
>.|TRBV7-2|TRBJ2-7|few
TGTGCCAGCAGCTTAGAAAGGGTGGTGGGATCCTACGAGCAGTACTTC
CASSLERVVGSYEQYF
>TRBD2|TRBV12-3/TRBV12-4|TRBJ2-7|few
TGTGCCAGCAGTTCGGGACTAGTAGTCTCCGAGCAGTACTTC
CASSSGLVVSEQYF
>.|TRBV4-1|TRBJ2-1|.
TGCGCCAGCAGCCAACACAACCTGCCGGCCGGGGGCGATGAGCAGTTCTTC
CASSQHNLPAGGDEQFF
>TRBD2|TRBV5-1|TRBJ2-7|few
TGCGCCAGCAGCCTAACCCCAGTCGCGGGGGTCGCGTCGTACGAGCAGTACTTC
CASSLTPVAGVASYEQYF
>TRBD2|TRBV20-1|TRBJ2-7|.
TGCAGTGCTCCCAGGACTAGCGGTAACCCCTACGAGCAGTACTTC
CSAPRTSGNPYEQYF
>.|TRBV29-1|TRBJ2-7|.
TGCAGCGTTGAAGGACTAGGGCCCTACGAGCAGTACTTC
CSVEGLGPYEQYF
>.|TRBV4-3|TRBJ2-7|.
TGCGCCAGCAGCCAAGATCGAAGCGCCTACGAGCAGTACTTC
CASSQDRSAYEQYF
>.|TRBV10-3|TRBJ2-5|.
TGTGCCATCAGTGAGAACAGACGAGAGACCCAGTACTTC
CAISENRRETQYF
>.|TRBV27|TRBJ2-7|.
TGTGCCAGCAGTTCGAACGCCCTGGGGGGCTACGAGCAGTACTTC
CASSSNALGGYEQYF
>.|TRBV29-1|TRBJ1-6|.
TGCAGCGTTGGAGAAGGGAATTCACCCCTCCACTTT
CSVGEGNSPLHF
>TRBD1|TRBV12-3/TRBV12-4|TRBJ2-5|.
TGTGCCAGCAGTACTGACAGGGGGCCTCAAGAGACCCAGTACTTC
CASSTDRGPQETQYF
>.|TRBV27|TRBJ1-2|few
TGTGCCAGCAGTTTCGCGGGACGGCAGGGAGCATATGGCTACACCTTC
CASSFAGRQGAYGYTF
>TRBD2|TRBV27|TRBJ2-5|.
TGTGCCAGCCGACTAGCGGGGGTGAGAGAGACCCAGTACTTC
CASRLAGVRETQYF
>TRBD2|TRBV20-1|TRBJ2-1|.
TGCAGTGCTCAGACTAGCGTTGAGCAGTTCTTC
CSAQTSVEQFF
>TRBD2|TRBV2|TRBJ2-5|.
TGTGCCACGCGGGAGCAAGAGACCCAGTACTTC
CATREQETQYF
>.|TRBV5-1|TRBJ2-5|.
TGCGCCAGCAGCCAATGGGGGGTAGAGACCCAGTACTTC
CASSQWGVETQYF
>.|TRBV28|TRBJ2-7|few
TGTGCCAGCAGATATCGGGGTCCCTACGAGCAGTACTTC
CASRYRGPYEQYF
>.|TRBV7-2|TRBJ1-1|.
TGTGCCAGCAGCTTAAACGGGGTCGGGGTGAACACTGAAGCTTTCTTT
CASSLNGVGVNTEAFF
>.|TRBV4-1|TRBJ2-1|.
TGCGCCAGCAGCCAAGAGGGCCGCAGCGGGTACAATGAGCAGTTCTTC
CASSQEGRSGYNEQFF
>TRBD1|TRBV20-1|TRBJ2-2|.
TGCAGTGCTAGACCCACGCGACAGGGTCTGAACACCGGGGAGCTGTTTTTT
CSARPTRQGLNTGELFF
>TRBD1|TRBV2|TRBJ2-7|.
TGTGCCGGGACAGGGAGGGGTTCCTACGAGCAGTACTTC
CAGTGRGSYEQYF
>.|TRBV7-8|TRBJ2-1|once
TGTGCCAGCAGCTTCTGGAACCGGGAGCAGTTCTTC
CASSFWNREQFF
>TRBD1|TRBV7-9|TRBJ2-5|few
TGTGCCAGCAGCTTAAGGGGGCCCCGACAAGAGACCCAGTACTTC
CASSLRGPRQETQYF
>.|TRBV2|TRBJ1-5|.
TGTGCCAGCAGTGAAGCGATAAGAAGCGGTTATCAGCCCCAGCATTTT
CASSEAIRSGYQPQHF
>.|TRBV7-2|TRBJ2-4|.
TGTGCCAGCAGCTTAGGACTCGGGACACCCAGGGACCAGTACTTC
CASSLGLGTPRDQYF
>TRBD2|TRBV3-1|TRBJ2-5|few
TGTGCCAGCAGCCCCACGACTAGCGAGAGAGAGACCCAGTACTTC
CASSPTTSERETQYF
>.|TRBV15|TRBJ2-5|.
TGTGCCACCAGCAGAGATCCCATAGGTGAGCAGTACTTC
CATSRDPIGEQYF
>TRBD2|TRBV12-3/TRBV12-4|TRBJ2-5|.
TGTGCCAGCAGTTACCCGCTCGCGGGGGTGTTGGATGAGCAGTACTTC
CASSYPLAGVLDEQYF
>.|TRBV6-4|TRBJ2-1|.
TGTGCCAGCAGTGCCGGGACTTTGGGTCTAAATGAGCAGTTCTTC
CASSAGTLGLNEQFF
>.|TRBV4-1|TRBJ2-5|.
TGCGCCAGCAGCTACACGGGGGGCCGGGGAGAGACCCAGTACTTC
CASSYTGGRGETQYF